This record looks at one T cell receptor (beta chain) sequence and its context. What this receptor recognizes is not known. The sample holds no much larger clone one base away, and base qualities are not on file. The cohort was made up of 666 healthy bone marrow donors. All cohort members were sampled while nominally healthy, although unrecorded immune exposures were likely present. The donor was CMV seropositive and belonged to the group of over 250 seropositive cohort members. Each donor provided a peripheral blood sample, and peripheral blood mononuclear cells were used for TCR beta sequencing. The Qiagen DNeasy Blood Extraction Kit was used to extract genomic DNA from the blood cell samples. This entry comes from a study of cytomegalovirus exposure and HLA in healthy donors (dated by TCRdb to between 2016 and 2019). At the level of the whole study: In an earlier analysis of under 750 of the donors, 276 Gb of sequence data and 100 million or so unique TCR beta sequences from about 190 million T cells were reported. The T cell repertoires of several hundred subjects were profiled by immunosequencing and related to cytomegalovirus serostatus. Both class I and class II loci were covered by HLA typing, at four-digit resolution. To study patterns of TCR occurrence, a later analysis re-analyzed previously published TCR beta repertoires from several hundred donors and added high-resolution HLA genotyping. The later analysis used no new phenotypic data to find candidate immune exposures, relying instead on TCR beta sequences and their occurrence across donors. A later genetic analysis used genome-wide SNP genotypes for about 60% of the 666 donors, treating that subset as a discovery cohort. The genetic ancestry cluster associated with self-reported Caucasian donors included about 81% of the 398 genotyped donors. The study combined high-throughput TCR immunosequencing, statistical association of individual TCRs with disease status, and machine learning to predict cytomegalovirus infection status. All discovery cohort repertoires had been generated using a single sequencing platform. Several DR-DQ haplotypes were handled as single units for association and clustering, since linkage in the cohort was strong. Alongside the repertoire data, information on donor age, sex, ethnicity and CMV serostatus was compiled. Besides the first cohort of roughly 660 subjects, a separate validation cohort made up of roughly 130 different subjects was used. The study was designed to test whether signatures of past pathogen exposure could be identified by cataloging public T cell receptors. In an earlier analysis of 500 to 650 of the donors, high-throughput TCR beta sequencing was used to judge whether each TCR beta V gene segment behaved as functional or pseudogenic. Roughly 300 gigabases of sequencing data and approximately 85 million unique TCR sequences were included in an early release covering roughly 700 HLA-typed donors. The number of donors typed differed by locus, with 629-630 for A, B, C, DRB1 and DQB1, roughly 520 for DQA1, under 610 for DPA1, and under 490 for DPB1. On average, 235,054 unique TCR beta nucleotide sequences were sequenced per donor among 398 genotyped donors of the cohort, with roughly 20% of those sequences being non-productive. The paper's findings and limits, for the study overall: A total of 150 to 200 TCR beta chains were listed by the study as associated with cytomegalovirus. Strong co-occurrence of HLA alleles, especially DR and DQ, made assigning TCR associations to individual alleles difficult. Because counts were too low, seventeen rarely observed V segments, including chromosome 9 orphons, were excluded from the earlier analysis of several hundred of the donors. Compared with the approximately 670-donor mean, donors in an Asian-associated ancestry cluster had fewer N-insertions in productive TCRs, according to a later genetic analysis. Only TCR beta chains were sequenced in this cohort, and the absence of alpha or paired-chain data limited detectable features. HLA typing was unavailable for some donors at each locus, so association tests used only the typed subset. Most TCR sequences were observed very rarely across donors, whereas some public TCRs were present in many individuals. A later analysis reported that several top co-occurrence clusters appeared linked to parvovirus B19, influenza, CMV and Epstein-Barr virus. In a later analysis, HLA-associated TCR beta chains showed more clonal expansion and lower generation probabilities than non-associated chains that were equally common. Specific HLA alleles were associated with 16,951 TCR beta sequences at a false discovery rate of 0.05 in a later analysis. Linkage disequilibrium might explain the correlated functional status among segregating V segments, but an unknown experimental factor could not be ruled out. In a later analysis, the rate of TCR association differed among HLA loci, with DRB1 alleles having the most associated TCRs and HLA-C alleles having the fewest. A group of highly shared sequence variants was considered likely to be a technical artifact of the sequencing pipeline. In vitro tests confirmed that a few of the cytomegalovirus-associated TCR beta chains recognize cytomegalovirus antigens. Broadly in line with IMGT annotations, most TCR beta V segments showed up in productive rearrangements about 90% or about 30% of the time in an earlier analysis of under 700 of the donors. The presence/absence analyses assumed that sequencing depth was roughly uniform across donors, and that assumption may not be true. According to a later analysis, most CMV-associated TCR beta chains appeared to be HLA-restricted, and the HLA associations seemed to be driven largely by CMV exposure. A further reported finding was that TCR beta sequences accurately predicted the HLA-A and HLA-B alleles for most subjects in the first cohort. Some IMGT-functional V segments, including TRBV6-2 and TRBV6-3, could not be told apart with the 87-base-pair reads, so those segments were excluded. For the cohort, immune exposure information was limited to CMV serostatus. According to the authors, the approach could potentially be generalized to other disease states and immunological phenotypes. The classifier was reported to diagnose cytomegalovirus status with high specificity and sensitivity in both the original and validation cohorts. A later genetic analysis associated a missense DCLRE1C variant with V-gene and J-gene trimming of TCR beta chains, and an independent cohort replicated the association.

The library was made by the immunoSEQ multiplex PCR assay. The multiplex PCR relied on a mix of 60 forward primers for TCR Vbeta segments and 13 reverse primers for TCR Jbeta segments. A multiplex PCR assay on genomic DNA amplified the CDR3 region of rearranged TCR beta genes. Amplified TCR beta libraries were sequenced as 87-base-pair reads on the Illumina HiSeq System. For the original study's pipeline: A later analysis tallied 80 million to 95 million unique TCR beta chains across the 550 to 850 repertoires, and about 12 million of those chains were shared by two or more donors. Raw reads were error-corrected and collapsed into unique sequences by a nearest-neighbor algorithm in which closely related sequences were merged to remove PCR and sequencing errors. Alignment of CDR3 sequences to IMGT reference sequences was used to assign V, D and J gene segments. For a sequence to be retained, at least a six-nucleotide match to both a V gene segment and a J gene segment was required. Rearrangements were called productive when the CDR3 lacked stop codons and stayed in frame with V and J; all others were non-productive. Following IMGT convention, CDR3 was defined as the stretch from the second conserved V-encoded cysteine to the conserved J-encoded phenylalanine. The earlier analysis of approximately 500 of the donors excluded sequences that lacked an unambiguous match to a single V gene segment. An earlier analysis of fewer than 750 of the donors classified V segments as functional when productive rearrangements were above 56.7% and as segregating when the standard deviation between donors was above 5%. A statistical classification framework was developed to diagnose cytomegalovirus status using the catalog of TCR beta chain sequences. In a later analysis, TCR nucleotide sequences were compared against IMGT/GENE-DB human TR gene sequences so that V and J genes could be assigned. A later analysis assigned CDR3 sequences and most-parsimonious VDJ recombination scenarios with the TCRdist pipeline. A later analysis defined each TCR beta chain by its CDR3 amino acid sequence plus V-gene family, and excluded reads lacking a unique V-gene family. In a later analysis, 450 to 600 highly shared, low-generation-probability nucleotide sequences were removed to address suspected cross-contamination and a sequencing artifact. In a later analysis, a clonal expansion index was calculated for each public chain from normalized within-repertoire ranks of inferred template counts. In a later analysis, generation probabilities were computed using a VDJ recombination model fitted to out-of-frame rearrangements, and the results were checked against IGoR. Hypergeometric tests were used in a later analysis to score TCR-TCR, TCR-HLA and TCR-CMV co-occurrence, with a repertoire-size bias correction applied to the TCR pairs. To estimate false discovery rates, a later analysis permuted the HLA or CMV assignments 20 times. A later analysis grouped co-occurring TCRs with DBSCAN, adding TCRdist sequence similarity when clustering within HLA-allele-positive subsets. Repertoires with fewer than 30,000 or more than 120,000 public chains were left out of co-occurrence clustering, as were about 5 repertoires with anomalous nucleotide sharing. This immuneACCESS table, as held by TCRdb, lists in-frame sequences with V and J called but not all clones. Of the missing ones, under half trace to an unresolved V gene in checked studies; the others have no known cause. V, J and clone size derive from that table, while D and trimming were established from the DNA sequence. This sample holds 150,000 or so clones; about 85% were observed only once. The top ten clonotypes cover about 2% of the sample.

The CDR3 contains 14 residues, cysteine and phenylalanine counted. The sequence is cut down to CDR3 DNA, 42 bases in frame from base 1. V is reduced by 6 bases and J by 4 bases, leaving a spacing of 10 bases between them. Based on the germline V gene (reference sequence), the CDR1 and CDR2 sequences are PRHDT and FYEKMQ. This sequence was found in a man between 18 and 29 years old in good health and CMV-seropositive. Input material: PBMCs. The chain links TRBV13 with TRBJ2-6; the D gene is unclear. The DNA sequence is as follows: TGTGCCAGCAGTCGTAACGGGGGGGCCAACGTCCTGACTTTC. Protein translation: CASSRNGGANVLTF.